The present entry profiles one TCR beta chain with its context. This clonotype was seen only a few times. The clone's antigen remains unknown. No much larger clonotype is one base removed from it; base qualities were not supplied. This specimen belongs to a study of blood T cells in healthy people across ages (dated by TCRdb to 2015 to 2017). About the investigation overall: In model experiments, roughly one uniquely barcoded TCR beta cDNA molecule per two T cells was captured by template switching. The study measured age-related changes in TCR beta repertoire diversity using deep sequencing normalized with unique cDNA molecular identifiers. Two additional independent replicas of 1 million unique cDNA reads from the same blood draw were analyzed for two donors (one aged 18 to 30 and one aged 80 or older). To avoid experimental bias, donors of different ages were randomly spread across the sequencing lanes. Donors were grouped into four age groups: young (average 16 years), middle-aged (around 39), aged (roughly 62) and long-lived (about 90). Broader findings and caveats from the paper: As age increased, observed TCR beta diversity per million T cells dropped in a roughly linear way, and a significant reduction was already evident by age 40. Observed TCR beta diversity correlated strongly with the percentage of naive T cells measured by flow cytometry. The long-lived group showed more naive CD4+ T cells, fewer expanded clones and increased TCR diversity than the aged group, suggesting age selection. Because profiling used bulk unsorted PBMCs, naive and antigen-experienced compartments could not be compared conclusively. The CMV infection status of donors was not known, potentially confounding age-related changes in expanded clonotypes. Total diversity estimates from one million sequenced T cells were considered lower bounds and underestimates.

The CDR3 measures 16 amino acids from cysteine to phenylalanine. CDR3 DNA only is kept here, 48 bases in frame from base 1. Sequences SGHDN (CDR1) and FVKESK (CDR2) are obtained from the germline V gene. V lost 0 bases and J lost 1 base; the stretch between them is 12 bases long. Receptors were amplified or captured by 5' RACE. Sequencing instrument: Illumina HiSeq 2500. The second PCR ran for roughly 7 to 11 cycles and used a J-beta primer mix along with a sample-barcoded 5' primer. A unique molecular identifier was introduced onto each TCR beta cDNA molecule by a template-switch 5' adaptor carrying 12 random nucleotides. Each sample yielded at least 3 million CDR3-containing paired-end reads. All of the RNA was converted into first-strand cDNA using the Mint cDNA synthesis kit, with a TRBC-specific oligonucleotide serving as the primer. Following uracil-DNA glycosylase treatment, all cDNA underwent a first 18-cycle PCR with the universal primers M1SS and BC2_uni_R. Regarding the original processing steps: For normalization, 1 million high-quality reads were randomly selected from each sample, with every read carrying a distinct molecular identifier. Instead of being binned into consensus sequences, reads that shared molecular identifiers were thrown out. CDR3 identification, clonotype clustering and error correction used MiTCR with a Q25 quality threshold and the strictest error-elimination algorithm. A nonparametric unseen species model with Euler transformation was used to estimate lower-bound total TCR beta diversity. The public sequencing data were trimmed at Q25 with fastp and processed into clonotypes with MiXCR by TCRdb, which kept only in-frame beta chains. Identical CDR3 protein sequences are pooled into one entry, listed with their most common genes and DNA. None of the V and J calls come from the authors' own analysis; TCRdb made them. Recorded for this sample are around 690,000 distinct CDR3 sequences; under 70% of them occurred a single time. Of the sample, over 35% falls within the top ten clones.

The roughly 42 donors, aged about 6 to 100 years, were systemically healthy Caucasian individuals from Russia. Each donor gave ten milliliters of peripheral blood, collected into EDTA-treated Vacutainer tubes. PBMCs were isolated by Ficoll-Paque density-gradient centrifugation, with at least 7 million obtained per sample. Trizol reagent was used to extract total RNA from the PBMCs, yielding at least 6 micrograms per sample. The percentages of naive CD45RAhigh/CD27high T cells were determined by flow cytometry on a PBMC aliquot from every donor. The chain joins TRBV14 to TRBJ1-2, with TRBD1 as a weak D call on 5 bases. The sample consisted of blood. This clonotype was sampled from a man aged 55 to 70 in good health. The sequenced DNA is TGTGCCAGCAGCCAAGATTCTAGGACAATTAACTATGGCTACACCTTC. Its coded protein is CASSQDSRTINYGYTF.